Shown below are 26 T cell receptor beta chains from a single sample sequenced in a study of naive and memory T cell subsets. An equimolar mix of two oligonucleotides served as the beta constant-region primer for TRBC1 and TRBC2. Four rounds of PCR amplified the ligated cDNA using nested alpha and beta constant-region primers plus SP2. TCRdb called the UMI-ligation and nested PCR reads again in MiXCR, with one record for every CDR3 protein. The data contain more than 95,000 distinct CDR3 sequences, 14% of them singletons. Which antigens these TCRs recognize remains unknown. Study-wide results and caveats: Naive repertoires, especially CD8, held a few larger clonotypes, possibly memory cells re-expressing CD45RA.

Sequencing used naive CD8+ T cells from blood. These receptors all come from a human donor in good health.

V usage is TRBV7-3 and J usage is TRBJ2-5, with 10 nucleotides matching TRBD2. V shed 0 bases, J shed 3 bases, and the junction held 1 base outside the gene matches. CDR1 and CDR2 (germline): SGHTA, FQGTGA. The CDR3 spans 15 residues. Here the CDR3 reads CASSLTAGGEETQYF. In DNA form, the CDR3 reads TGTGCCAGCAGCTTAACAGCGGGGGGGGAAGAGACCCAGTACTTC.

This clonotype was counted at least ten times. The rearrangement links TRBV27 to TRBJ2-5; D ambiguous. This CDR3 has 15 amino acids. CDR1 is MNHEY, CDR2 SMNVEV, per germline (reference sequence). V dropped 3 bases and J dropped 1 base, with 12 bases sitting between them. The DNA of the CDR3 is TGTGCCAGCAGTTTGATAAAGGTACCCCAAGAGACCCAGTACTTC. Amino acid sequence: CASSLIKVPQETQYF.

This clonotype was recorded a few times. The rearrangement links TRBV21-1 to TRBJ2-1; TRBD2 is taken as the D call from the table, unchecked against the DNA. TRBV21-1 is a known pseudogene. The CDR3 covers 15 residues. The CDR3 region has the DNA TGTGCCAGCAGCATGCCTGAGCGGAGTATAGGCGAGCAGTTCTTC. This encodes CASSMPERSIGEQFF.

A few counts support this clonotype. V and J are TRBV2 and TRBJ2-4; D might be TRBD1 or TRBD2, each matching 5 bases. V lost 6 bases and J lost 5, with 5 bases in between. CDR1 SNHLY and CDR2 FYNNEI come from the germline V gene. The CDR3 has 11 residues. In DNA form, the CDR3 reads TGTGCCAGCAGGGGGGAAAACATTCAGTACTTC. Its protein product is CASRGENIQYF.

The sample holds a few counts of this clonotype. The rearrangement links TRBV6-6 to TRBJ1-5; a weak D match, TRBD1 (6 bases). From germline, CDR1 is MNHNY and CDR2 SVGAGI (reference sequence). The CDR3 extends over 16 amino acids. The V end lost 2 bases, the J end lost 2 bases, and 13 bases lay between the germline ends. The CDR3 protein is CASSYPEGGGNQPQHF. The DNA of the CDR3 is TGTGCCAGCAGTTACCCTGAGGGGGGGGGCAATCAGCCCCAGCATTTT.

This clonotype was counted only a few times. The rearrangement uses TRBV4-2 and TRBJ2-7; D gene uncertain. This CDR3 is 14 amino acids long. Germline-derived CDR1 and CDR2 are LGHNA and YNFKEQ. Trimming left V 0 bases short and J 6 bases short, with 12 bases between. CDR3 protein: CASSQDYSSREQYF. The DNA of the CDR3 is TGTGCCAGCAGCCAAGATTACTCATCCCGCGAGCAGTACTTC.

This clonotype was counted only a few times. J is TRBJ2-3 and V is TRBV7-8, with D perhaps TRBD2 (5 bases). V was trimmed by 1 base and J by 2 bases, leaving 16 bases between them. There are 17 residues in the CDR3. The germline CDR1 and CDR2 sequences are SGHVS and FQNEAQ. The CDR3 DNA sequence: TGTGCCAGCAGCTTAGTGGGAGTAAAGGCGGACACAGATACGCAGTATTTT. Translating gives CASSLVGVKADTDTQYF.

This clonotype was detected ten times or more. The gene calls are TRBV9 and TRBJ1-1, with TRBD1 matching over 10 bases. J was trimmed by 1 base and V by 3 bases; bases with no gene match: 3. CDR1 is SGDLS, CDR2 YYNGEE, per germline. The CDR3 consists of 15 residues. Here the CDR3 DNA reads TGTGCCAGCAGCGAGGGGACAGGGGCGAACACTGAAGCTTTCTTT. Protein product: CASSEGTGANTEAFF.

V and J are TRBV19 and TRBJ1-1; D is ambiguous. Trimming stripped 3 bases from V and 7 bases from J, with 9 bases between. The germline V gene has CDR1 LNHDA and CDR2 SQIVND (reference sequence). CDR3 length equals 12 residues. DNA for the CDR3: TGTGCCAGTAGTATGGGAGGGTTTGAAGCTTTCTTT. This sequence encodes CASSMGGFEAFF.

This clonotype has only a few counts. The chain combines TRBV4-2 with TRBJ1-5, with 7 bases that match TRBD1. Looked up from germline, CDR1 is LGHNA and CDR2 is YNFKEQ. The junction had 0 bases not matched to a gene; V was cut back by 0 bases and J by 1 base. This CDR3 has 15 residues. The CDR3 protein is CASSQETGSNQPQHF. DNA for the CDR3: TGTGCCAGCAGCCAAGAGACAGGGAGCAATCAGCCCCAGCATTTT.

This clonotype appeared many times. This rearrangement joins TRBV27 to TRBJ2-7, with 7 bases matching TRBD1. Trimming took 0 bases from V and 4 from J; bases not matched to a gene: 6. The CDR3 is made up of 15 amino acids. Germline-derived CDR1 and CDR2 are MNHEY and SMNVEV (reference sequence). CDR3 loop: CASSLSTGNPYEQYF. The CDR3 coding sequence is TGTGCCAGCAGTTTATCGACAGGGAACCCTTACGAGCAGTACTTC.

This clonotype was recorded a few times. The chain is built from TRBV10-3 and TRBJ2-7, with D possibly TRBD1 on 5 matching bases. CDR1 and CDR2 (germline): ENHRY, SYGVKD. The V gene lost 4 bases and the J gene lost 5 bases, with 6 bases spanning the gap. The CDR3 has 11 amino acids. CDR3 sequence reads: CAISATDEQYF. The CDR3 DNA follows: TGTGCCATCAGTGCGACAGACGAGCAGTACTTC.

CDR3 protein: CAISELGHTDTQYF. Written as DNA, the CDR3 is TGTGCCATCAGTGAGTTGGGGCACACAGATACGCAGTATTTT. The J gene is TRBJ2-3, the V gene TRBV10-3; possibly TRBD1 for D (5 bases). Germline V lookup: CDR1 ENHRY, CDR2 SYGVKD. Trimming removed 1 base at V and 2 bases at J, with 7 bases between. The CDR3 covers 14 residues.

This clonotype was found a few times. The gene calls are TRBV4-3 and TRBJ2-1; 10 nucleotides align to TRBD1. The trim removed 2 bases at V and 4 bases at J, leaving 11 bases unmatched. This CDR3 is built from 18 residues. Looked up from germline, CDR1 is LGHNA and CDR2 is YSLEER. The DNA of the CDR3 is TGCGCCAGCAGCCAACAGGAGTTGGGACAGGGGTTTTACAATGAGCAGTTCTTC. Translated, it gives CASSQQELGQGFYNEQFF.

V is TRBV15 and J is TRBJ1-5; no clear D. Germline assignment: CDR1 LNHNV and CDR2 YYDKDF (reference sequence). V lost 0 bases and J 3 bases, leaving 9 bases between the germline ends. There are 15 residues in the CDR3. This chain's CDR3 is CATSRETGLNQPQHF. In DNA, the CDR3 is TGTGCCACCAGCAGAGAGACCGGGCTCAATCAGCCCCAGCATTTT.

This clonotype was found a few times. The chain is built from TRBV7-9 and TRBJ2-1, with TRBD1 matching 10 bases. V dropped 3 bases and J dropped 4; count of bases not matched to a gene: 3. Per germline, CDR1 SEHNR and CDR2 FQNEAQ (reference sequence). This CDR3 contains 15 residues. The CDR3 nucleotides read TGTGCCAGCAGCTTCGGGACAGGGGAATACAATGAGCAGTTCTTC. Protein product: CASSFGTGEYNEQFF.

The V and J genes are TRBV12-3 or TRBV12-4 and TRBJ2-1; D ambiguous. The CDR3 has 13 residues. Trimming removed 6 bases at V and 6 bases at J, with 12 bases between. The CDR3 loop reads CASSLPSRNEQFF. CDR3 coding DNA: TGTGCCAGCAGCTTACCAAGTCGCAATGAGCAGTTCTTC.

This clonotype came up a few times. The chain recombines TRBV20-1 with TRBJ2-2; 7 bases are a match to TRBD1. The length of the CDR3 is 12 residues. The germline CDR1 and CDR2 sequences are DFQATT and SNEGSKA (reference sequence). Unmatched junction bases numbered 2, after V lost 5 bases and J lost 5 bases. The CDR3 spells CSADRVTGELFF. The CDR3, as DNA: TGCAGTGCTGACAGGGTTACCGGGGAGCTGTTTTTT.

This clonotype has only a few counts. The chain links TRBV12-3 or TRBV12-4 to TRBJ2-7, with TRBD2 matching 7 bases. The CDR3 spans 15 residues. Trimming cost V 3 bases and J 5 bases; bases outside gene matches: 10. In nucleotides, the CDR3 is TGTGCCAGCAGTTTGTTCGGCGGGAGTTCCAACGAGCAGTACTTC. Translation gives CASSLFGGSSNEQYF.

This clonotype appeared a few times. The genes are TRBV6-2 or TRBV6-3 and TRBJ2-3, with no clear D. The CDR3 loop spans 15 amino acids. Between the trimmed V and J ends, which lost 8 bases and 1 base, there was a span of 16 bases. Germline V CDR1 and CDR2: MNHEY, SVGEGT. The CDR3 DNA follows: TGTGCCAGCTGTGACCCTTACGTGGGCACAGATACGCAGTATTTT. Protein product: CASCDPYVGTDTQYF.

This chain joins TRBV12-3 or TRBV12-4 and TRBJ2-1; TRBD2 matches 11 bases. This CDR3 region has 16 residues. V was pared by 5 bases and J by 4 bases, with 7 bases of the junction left unmatched. CDR3 nucleotide sequence: TGTGCCAGCAGTCAGGGACTAGCGGACCGTTACAATGAGCAGTTCTTC. Translation gives CASSQGLADRYNEQFF.

V usage is TRBV20-1 and J usage is TRBJ2-1, with 8 bases aligning to TRBD2. The ends lost 4 bases at V and 4 bases at J; junction bases unmatched: 12. Germline V gene sequence: CDR1 DFQATT, CDR2 SNEGSKA (reference sequence). The CDR3 is made up of 16 amino acids. The CDR3 DNA follows: TGCAGTGCTATCGGGTCTCTAGCGGGCCAATACAATGAGCAGTTCTTC. It yields the protein CSAIGSLAGQYNEQFF.

DNA for the CDR3: TGTGCCAGCAGTGTAGCGGGGCACACAGATACGCAGTATTTT. This codes for CASSVAGHTDTQYF. V is TRBV6-4 and J is TRBJ2-3; TRBD2 matches at 8 bases. V lost 4 bases and J lost 2; bases outside the gene matches: 2. The germline CDR1 and CDR2 sequences are MRHNA and SNTAGT. The CDR3 has 14 residues.

V and J are TRBV20-1 and TRBJ2-7; 7 positions match TRBD2. The CDR3 has 13 amino acids. Unmatched junction bases numbered 4, after V lost 3 bases and J lost 2 bases. CDR1 and CDR2 from the germline V gene are DFQATT and SNEGSKA (reference sequence). This CDR3 reads CSASGLDTYEQYF. The CDR3 nucleotides read TGCAGTGCTAGCGGACTAGACACCTACGAGCAGTACTTC.

This clonotype was found many times. The chain uses TRBV28 and TRBJ1-5; D is uncertain. The CDR3 runs to 14 residues. Trimming left V 4 bases short and J 1 base short, with 8 bases between. CDR1 is MDHEN and CDR2 is SYDVKM in the germline V gene. The CDR3 DNA reads as TGTGCCAGCAGTTCTCAACCCAGCAATCAGCCCCAGCATTTT. Translated: CASSSQPSNQPQHF.

The chain has TRBV27 and TRBJ2-7; tentatively, D is TRBD1 (5 bases). V lost 5 bases, J lost 4 bases, and 12 bases lay in between. From germline, CDR1 is MNHEY and CDR2 SMNVEV (reference sequence). The CDR3 has 13 amino acids. In nucleotides, the CDR3 is TGTGCCAGCAGTCAGGGTCTGGGGTACGAGCAGTACTTC. This gives the protein CASSQGLGYEQYF.